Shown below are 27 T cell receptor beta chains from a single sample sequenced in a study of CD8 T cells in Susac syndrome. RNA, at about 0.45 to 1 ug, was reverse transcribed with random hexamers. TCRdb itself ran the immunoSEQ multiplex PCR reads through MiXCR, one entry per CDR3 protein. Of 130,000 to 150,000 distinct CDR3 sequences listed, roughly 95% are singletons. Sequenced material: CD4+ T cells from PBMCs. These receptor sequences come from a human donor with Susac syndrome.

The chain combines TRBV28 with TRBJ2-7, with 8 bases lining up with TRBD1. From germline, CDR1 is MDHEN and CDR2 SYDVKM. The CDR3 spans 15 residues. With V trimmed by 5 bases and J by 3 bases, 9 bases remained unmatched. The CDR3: CASSVQGVRGYEQYF. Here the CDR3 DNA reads TGTGCCAGCAGTGTACAGGGGGTGAGGGGCTACGAGCAGTACTTC.

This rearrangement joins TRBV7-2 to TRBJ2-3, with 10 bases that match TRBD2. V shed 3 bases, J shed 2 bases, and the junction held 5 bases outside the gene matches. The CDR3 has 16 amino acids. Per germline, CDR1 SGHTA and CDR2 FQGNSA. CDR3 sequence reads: CASSFSGTSVTDTQYF. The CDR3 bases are TGTGCCAGCAGCTTTTCCGGGACTAGCGTCACAGATACGCAGTATTTT.

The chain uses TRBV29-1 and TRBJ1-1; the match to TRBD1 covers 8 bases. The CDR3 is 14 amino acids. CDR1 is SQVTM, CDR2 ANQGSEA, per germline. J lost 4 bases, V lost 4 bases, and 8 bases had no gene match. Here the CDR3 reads CSVGDRNPGTEAFF. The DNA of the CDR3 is TGCAGCGTTGGGGACAGGAACCCCGGCACTGAAGCTTTCTTT.

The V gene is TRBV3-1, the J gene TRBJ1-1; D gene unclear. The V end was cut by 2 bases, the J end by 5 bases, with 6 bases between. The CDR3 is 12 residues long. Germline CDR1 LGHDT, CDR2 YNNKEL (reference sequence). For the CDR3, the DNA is TGTGCCAGCAGCCAATTGCAGACTGAAGCTTTCTTT. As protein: CASSQLQTEAFF.

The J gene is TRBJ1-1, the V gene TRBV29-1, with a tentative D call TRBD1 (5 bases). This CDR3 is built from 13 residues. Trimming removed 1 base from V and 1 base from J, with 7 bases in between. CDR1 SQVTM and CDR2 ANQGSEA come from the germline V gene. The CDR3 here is CSVEAGRNTEAFF. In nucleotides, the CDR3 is TGCAGCGTTGAAGCGGGGCGGAACACTGAAGCTTTCTTT. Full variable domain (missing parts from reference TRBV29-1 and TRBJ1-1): SAVISQKPSRDICQRGTSLTIQCQVDSQVTMMFWYRQQPGQSLTLIATANQGSEATYESGFVIDKFPISRPNLTFSTLTVSNMSPEDSSIYLCSVEAGRNTEAFFGQGTRLTVV.

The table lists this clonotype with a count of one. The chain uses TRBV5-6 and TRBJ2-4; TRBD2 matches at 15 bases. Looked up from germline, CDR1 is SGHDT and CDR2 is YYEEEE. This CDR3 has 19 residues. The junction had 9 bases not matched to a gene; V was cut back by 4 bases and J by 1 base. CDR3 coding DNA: TGTGCCAGCAGCCTGCGGACTAGCGGGAGGGCCCCGGCCAAAAACATTCAGTACTTC. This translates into CASSLRTSGRAPAKNIQYF.

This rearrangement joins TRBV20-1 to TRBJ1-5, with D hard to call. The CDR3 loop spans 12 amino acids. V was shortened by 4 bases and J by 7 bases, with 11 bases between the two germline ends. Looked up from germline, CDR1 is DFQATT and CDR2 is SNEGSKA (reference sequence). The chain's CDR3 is CSAKGLGQPQHF. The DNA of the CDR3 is TGCAGTGCTAAAGGTTTAGGACAGCCCCAGCATTTT.

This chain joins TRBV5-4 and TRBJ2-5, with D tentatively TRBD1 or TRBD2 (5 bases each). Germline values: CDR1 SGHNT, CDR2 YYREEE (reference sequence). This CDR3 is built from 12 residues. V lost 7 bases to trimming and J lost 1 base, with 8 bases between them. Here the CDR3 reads CASRGTQETQYF. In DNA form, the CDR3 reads TGTGCCAGCCGGGGCACCCAAGAGACCCAGTACTTC.

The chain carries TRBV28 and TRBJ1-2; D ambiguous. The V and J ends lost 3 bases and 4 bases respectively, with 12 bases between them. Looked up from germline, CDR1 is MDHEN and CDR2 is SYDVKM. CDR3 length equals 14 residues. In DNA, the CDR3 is TGTGCCAGCAGTTTCTACCCCCGGGGCTATGGCTACACCTTC. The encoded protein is CASSFYPRGYGYTF.

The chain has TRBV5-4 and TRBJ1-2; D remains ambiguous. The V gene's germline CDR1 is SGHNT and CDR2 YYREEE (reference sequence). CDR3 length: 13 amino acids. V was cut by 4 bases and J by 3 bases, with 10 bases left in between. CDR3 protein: CASSQYRDYGYTF. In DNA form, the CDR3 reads TGTGCCAGCAGCCAGTACCGGGACTATGGCTACACCTTC.

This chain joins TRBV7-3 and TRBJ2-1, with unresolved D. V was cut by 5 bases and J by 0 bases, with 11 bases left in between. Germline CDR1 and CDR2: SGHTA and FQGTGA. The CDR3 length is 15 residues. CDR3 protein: CASSQGTASYNEQFF. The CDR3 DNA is TGTGCCAGCAGCCAAGGTACAGCCTCCTACAATGAGCAGTTCTTC.

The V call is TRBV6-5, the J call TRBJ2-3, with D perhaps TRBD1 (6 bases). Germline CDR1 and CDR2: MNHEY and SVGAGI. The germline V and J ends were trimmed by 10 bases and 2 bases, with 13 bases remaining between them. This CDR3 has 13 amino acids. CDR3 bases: TGTGCCACCCTGGACAGAAACACAGATACGCAGTATTTT. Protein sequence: CATLDRNTDTQYF.

In DNA, the CDR3 is TGCAGCGTTGGCCTGGGTCCTAACTATGGCTACACCTTC. Its protein product is CSVGLGPNYGYTF. V usage is TRBV29-1 and J usage is TRBJ1-2; D ambiguous. The germline V gene has CDR1 SQVTM and CDR2 ANQGSEA. CDR3 length equals 13 residues. With 4 bases removed from V and 0 bases from J, the gap between germline ends came to 9 bases.

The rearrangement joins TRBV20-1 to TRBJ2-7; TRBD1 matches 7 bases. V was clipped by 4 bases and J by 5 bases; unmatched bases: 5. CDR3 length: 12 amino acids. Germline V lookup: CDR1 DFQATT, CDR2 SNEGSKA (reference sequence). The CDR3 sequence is CSAKGQWDEQYF. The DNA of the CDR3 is TGCAGTGCTAAGGGACAGTGGGACGAGCAGTACTTC.

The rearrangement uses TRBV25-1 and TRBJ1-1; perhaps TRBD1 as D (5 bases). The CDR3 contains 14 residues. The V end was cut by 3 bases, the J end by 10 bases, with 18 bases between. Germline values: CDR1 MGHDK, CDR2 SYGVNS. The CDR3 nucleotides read TGTGCCAGCAGTGATGCCGGGACCCTTTCGCGAGCTTTCTTT. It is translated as CASSDAGTLSRAFF.

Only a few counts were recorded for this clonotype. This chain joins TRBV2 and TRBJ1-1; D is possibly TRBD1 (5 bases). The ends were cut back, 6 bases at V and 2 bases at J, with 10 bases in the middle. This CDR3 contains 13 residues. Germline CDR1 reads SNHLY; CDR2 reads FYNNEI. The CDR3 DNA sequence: TGTGCCAGCAGGCGAGGGGCCAACACTGAAGCTTTCTTT. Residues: CASRRGANTEAFF.

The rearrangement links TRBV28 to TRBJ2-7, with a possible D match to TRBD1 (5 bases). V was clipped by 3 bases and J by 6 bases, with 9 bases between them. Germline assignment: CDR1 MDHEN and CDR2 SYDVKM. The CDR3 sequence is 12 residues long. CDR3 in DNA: TGTGCCAGCAGTTTGTCCAGGGCCGAGCAGTACTTC. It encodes CASSLSRAEQYF.

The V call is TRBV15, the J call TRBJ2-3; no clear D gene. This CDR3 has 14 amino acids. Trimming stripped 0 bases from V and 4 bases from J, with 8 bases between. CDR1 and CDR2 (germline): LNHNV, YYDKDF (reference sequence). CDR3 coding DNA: TGTGCCACCAGCAGAGAGGTTGTCGCAGATACGCAGTATTTT. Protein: CATSREVVADTQYF.

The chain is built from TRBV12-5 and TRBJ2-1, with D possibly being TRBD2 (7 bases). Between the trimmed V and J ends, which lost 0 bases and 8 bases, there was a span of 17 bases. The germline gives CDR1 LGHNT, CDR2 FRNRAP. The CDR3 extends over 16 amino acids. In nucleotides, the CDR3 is TGTGCTAGTGGTTTGGTGTTAACGGGGGGCAGCGATGAGCAGTTCTTC. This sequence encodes CASGLVLTGGSDEQFF.

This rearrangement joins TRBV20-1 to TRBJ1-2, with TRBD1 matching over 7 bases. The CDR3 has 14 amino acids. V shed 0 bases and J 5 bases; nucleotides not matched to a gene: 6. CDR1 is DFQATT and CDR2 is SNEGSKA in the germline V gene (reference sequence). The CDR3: CSAREEGAGYGYTF. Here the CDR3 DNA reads TGCAGTGCTAGAGAGGAGGGGGCTGGGTATGGCTACACCTTC.

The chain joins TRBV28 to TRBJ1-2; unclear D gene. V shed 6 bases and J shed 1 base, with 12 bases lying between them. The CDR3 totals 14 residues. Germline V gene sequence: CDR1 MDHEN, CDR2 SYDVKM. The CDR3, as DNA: TGTGCCAGCAGAGCAGCCTCCGTTAACTATGGCTACACCTTC. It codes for CASRAASVNYGYTF.

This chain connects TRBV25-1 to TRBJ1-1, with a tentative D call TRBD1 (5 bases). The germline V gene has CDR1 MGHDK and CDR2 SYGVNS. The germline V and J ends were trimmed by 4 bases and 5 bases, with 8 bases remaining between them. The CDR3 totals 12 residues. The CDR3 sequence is CASSVEGTEAFF. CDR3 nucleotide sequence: TGTGCCAGCAGTGTTGAGGGGACTGAAGCTTTCTTT. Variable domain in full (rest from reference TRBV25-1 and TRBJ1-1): EADIYQTPRYLVIGTGKKITLECSQTMGHDKMYWYQQDPGMELHLIHYSYGVNSTEKGDLSSESTVSRIRTEHFPLTLESARPSHTSQYLCASSVEGTEAFFGQGTRLTVV.

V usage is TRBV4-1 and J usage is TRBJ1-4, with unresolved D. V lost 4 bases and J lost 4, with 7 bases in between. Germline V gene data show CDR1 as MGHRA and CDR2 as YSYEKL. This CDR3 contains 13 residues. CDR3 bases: TGCGCCAGCAGCCCGGCGGGTAATGAAAAACTGTTTTTT. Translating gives CASSPAGNEKLFF.

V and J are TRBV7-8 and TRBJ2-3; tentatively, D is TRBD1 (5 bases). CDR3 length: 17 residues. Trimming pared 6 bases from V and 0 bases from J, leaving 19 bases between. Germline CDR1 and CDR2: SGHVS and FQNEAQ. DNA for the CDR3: TGTGCCAGCAGTCGACCCAGGGTAACGGCTAGCACAGATACGCAGTATTTT. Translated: CASSRPRVTASTDTQYF.

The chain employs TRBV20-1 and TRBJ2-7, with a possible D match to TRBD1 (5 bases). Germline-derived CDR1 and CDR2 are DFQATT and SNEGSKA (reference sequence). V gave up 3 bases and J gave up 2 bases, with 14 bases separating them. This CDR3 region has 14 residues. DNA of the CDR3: TGCAGTGCTAGTAGAGTAACAGGAGCCTACGAGCAGTACTTC. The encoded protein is CSASRVTGAYEQYF.

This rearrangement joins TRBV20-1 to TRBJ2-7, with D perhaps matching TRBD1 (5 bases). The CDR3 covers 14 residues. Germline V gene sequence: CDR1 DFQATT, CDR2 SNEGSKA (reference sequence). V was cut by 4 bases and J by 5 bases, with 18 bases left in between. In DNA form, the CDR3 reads TGCAGTGCTACATCGGTGACTGACAGAGACGAGCAGTACTTC. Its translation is CSATSVTDRDEQYF.

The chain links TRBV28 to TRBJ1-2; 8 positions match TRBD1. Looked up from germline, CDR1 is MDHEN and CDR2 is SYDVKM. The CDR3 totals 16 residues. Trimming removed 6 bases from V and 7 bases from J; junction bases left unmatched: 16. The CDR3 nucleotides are TGTGCCAGCAGCTTAGGACAGGGATTAATCCTCGGTGGCTACACCTTC. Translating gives CASSLGQGLILGGYTF.